A single sample gave rise to the 26 T cell receptor beta chains below, sequenced in a study of technical replicates of blood from several donors. Generated by immunoSEQ multiplex PCR, the TCRdb table keeps only in-frame clones and is missing some. The data hold 98,000 or so clones, with 95% observed a single time. Sequencing was performed on T cells isolated from PBMCs. The source of these receptors is a human donor in good health.

This chain uses TRBV14 with TRBJ2-1; 7 nucleotides line up with TRBD1. This CDR3 contains 15 residues. Per germline, CDR1 SGHDN and CDR2 FVKESK. J was trimmed by 8 bases and V by 6 bases; bases with no gene match: 13. The CDR3 DNA reads as TGTGCCAGCAGTATAACGAGGGGGCGCTGGGATGAGCAGTTCTTC. Translation gives CASSITRGRWDEQFF.

The chain employs TRBV18 and TRBJ1-1; D is ambiguous. V was trimmed by 0 bases and J by 7 bases, leaving 6 bases between them. This CDR3 comprises 12 residues. The germline gives CDR1 KGHSH, CDR2 LQKENI. This chain's CDR3 is CASSPPIYEAFF. The CDR3 DNA is TGTGCCAGCTCACCACCTATATATGAAGCTTTCTTT.

The V and J genes are TRBV19 and TRBJ1-5; 8 positions match TRBD1. V lost 9 bases to trimming and J lost 7 bases; unmatched junction nucleotides: 11. Germline CDR1 LNHDA, CDR2 SQIVND (reference sequence). The CDR3 extends over 14 amino acids. The CDR3 is CASRSDRGGQPQHF. CDR3 sequence (DNA): TGTGCCAGCAGAAGTGACAGGGGTGGGCAGCCCCAGCATTTT.

The CDR3 nucleotides are TGTGCCTGGAGGGTGTTGGGACAGGGAGGGTACGAGCAGTACTTC. This translates into CAWRVLGQGGYEQYF. This chain connects TRBV30 to TRBJ2-7; 9 bases agree with TRBD1. This CDR3 comprises 15 residues. V gave up 3 bases and J gave up 4 bases; unmatched junction bases: 10. CDR1 and CDR2 (germline): GTSNPN, SVGIG (reference sequence).

The chain is built from TRBV9 and TRBJ1-3; D unresolved. V shed 1 base and J shed 0 bases, with 11 bases lying between them. Germline assignment: CDR1 SGDLS and CDR2 YYNGEE. This CDR3 is 16 amino acids long. CDR3 sequence reads: CASSVSPASSGNTIYF. DNA for the CDR3: TGTGCCAGCAGCGTAAGTCCAGCGAGCTCTGGAAACACCATATATTTT.

This chain uses TRBV14 with TRBJ1-1, with unresolved D. Germline V CDR1 and CDR2: SGHDN, FVKESK. The length of the CDR3 is 12 residues. V was cut by 4 bases and J by 7 bases, with 10 bases left in between. CDR3 DNA sequence: TGTGCCAGCAGCCCCAATGGACTTGAAGCTTTCTTT. This codes for CASSPNGLEAFF.

This clone was picked up a small number of times. The chain has TRBV30 and TRBJ1-4; 8 bases fit TRBD1. Germline CDR1 GTSNPN, CDR2 SVGIG (reference sequence). V shed 3 bases, J shed 8 bases, and the junction held 11 bases outside the gene matches. The CDR3 spans 15 residues. Written as DNA, the CDR3 is TGTGCCTGGAGGCCGACAGGGGATTATAACGAAAAACTGTTTTTT. As protein: CAWRPTGDYNEKLFF. The variable domain in full, with the rest retrieved from reference TRBV30 and TRBJ1-4, is SQTIHQWPATLVQPVGSPLSLECTVEGTSNPNLYWYRQAAGRGLQLLFYSVGIGQISSEVPQNLSASRPQDRQFILSSKKLLLSDSGFYLCAWRPTGDYNEKLFFGSGTQLSVL.

This rearrangement joins TRBV4-2 to TRBJ2-2, with 7 bases identical to TRBD1. The CDR3 has 15 residues. Germline V gene sequence: CDR1 LGHNA, CDR2 YNFKEQ. V lost 4 bases to trimming and J lost 2 bases; unmatched junction nucleotides: 4. CDR3 DNA sequence: TGTGCCAGCAGCCCCCGACAGGGAAACACCGGGGAGCTGTTTTTT. It translates to CASSPRQGNTGELFF.

This chain connects TRBV5-6 to TRBJ1-1; possibly TRBD1 for D (5 bases). The CDR3 is 13 residues long. Germline CDR1 SGHDT, CDR2 YYEEEE. The germline V and J ends were trimmed by 6 bases and 7 bases, with 16 bases remaining between them. The CDR3 is CASTRRGGGEAFF. CDR3 DNA: TGTGCCAGCACCCGGAGGGGCGGTGGTGAAGCTTTCTTT.

The chain uses TRBV5-4 and TRBJ1-2, with 8 bases matching TRBD1. The CDR3 length is 15 residues. Germline CDR1 and CDR2: SGHNT and YYREEE (reference sequence). Trimming at V came to 0 bases and at J to 3 bases, leaving 4 bases not matched to a gene. CDR3 residues: CASSLGDRGDYGYTF. As DNA, the CDR3 is TGTGCCAGCAGCTTGGGAGACAGGGGAGACTATGGCTACACCTTC.

This chain joins TRBV7-6 and TRBJ2-5, with 13 bases identical to TRBD2. Unmatched junction bases numbered 11, after V lost 6 bases and J lost 1 base. Germline-derived CDR1 and CDR2 are SGHVS and FNYEAQ. This CDR3 has 18 residues. For the CDR3, the DNA is TGTGCCAGCAGTCATCCGGGACTAGCGGGGAAACGCCAAGAGACCCAGTACTTC. This translates into CASSHPGLAGKRQETQYF.

The chain recombines TRBV6-5 with TRBJ1-1, with D possibly matching TRBD1 (6 bases). This CDR3 is 12 amino acids long. Germline V lookup: CDR1 MNHEY, CDR2 SVGAGI. V shed 6 bases and J shed 10 bases, with 15 bases lying between them. This CDR3 is CASSPGVIGAFF. CDR3 coding DNA: TGTGCCAGCAGCCCAGGGGTGATTGGAGCTTTCTTT.

The V call is TRBV10-2, the J call TRBJ2-2, with D possibly matching TRBD2 (6 bases). The length of the CDR3 is 15 residues. The V end was cut by 3 bases, the J end by 1 base, with 9 bases between. Germline CDR1 WSHSY, CDR2 SAAADI. The CDR3 sequence: CASSETTRNTGELFF. Written as DNA, the CDR3 is TGCGCCAGCAGTGAAACGACTAGGAACACCGGGGAGCTGTTTTTT.

The count of this clone is one. This chain connects TRBV7-2 to TRBJ2-1; 10 nucleotides match TRBD2. Germline CDR1 SGHTA, CDR2 FQGNSA. This CDR3 comprises 18 residues. J was trimmed by 7 bases and V by 5 bases; bases with no gene match: 17. This CDR3 is CASSTPPGLAYGGNEQFF. The DNA for the CDR3 is TGTGCCAGCAGCACACCACCGGGACTAGCGTATGGGGGGAATGAGCAGTTCTTC.

V usage is TRBV28 and J usage is TRBJ1-3; D is uncertain. The CDR3 loop spans 15 amino acids. CDR1 and CDR2 from the germline V gene are MDHEN and SYDVKM. V dropped 6 bases and J dropped 0 bases, with 12 bases sitting between them. As DNA, the CDR3 is TGTGCCAGCAGATTAGGACTGATCTCTGGAAACACCATATATTTT. Protein sequence: CASRLGLISGNTIYF. Full variable domain (remainder filled in from reference TRBV28 and TRBJ1-3): DVKVTQSSRYLVKRTGEKVFLECVQDMDHENMFWYRQDPGLGLRLIYFSYDVKMKEKGDIPEGYSVSREKKERFSLILESASTNQTSMYLCASRLGLISGNTIYFGEGSWLTVV.

The chain has TRBV19 and TRBJ2-2; perhaps TRBD2 as D (5 bases). Trimming took 6 bases from V and 5 from J, leaving 16 bases between them. The germline gives CDR1 LNHDA, CDR2 SQIVND (reference sequence). The CDR3 sequence is 15 residues long. CDR3 in DNA: TGTGCCAGTAGAGAATACGACTGGGAGACCGGGGAGCTGTTTTTT. Protein sequence: CASREYDWETGELFF.

The chain uses TRBV7-9 and TRBJ2-1; D perhaps matches TRBD1 (5 bases). Trimming took off 5 bases at V and 2 bases at J, with 19 bases between the two ends. The CDR3 length is 17 residues. The germline gives CDR1 SEHNR, CDR2 FQNEAQ (reference sequence). The CDR3 protein is CASSPRGQRSPYNEQFF. The CDR3 coding sequence is TGTGCCAGCAGCCCTAGGGGCCAGCGTAGCCCCTACAATGAGCAGTTCTTC.

In its sample, this clone was seen once. As DNA, the CDR3 is TGCGCCACCCTAGCGGGATCCTTTACAGATACGCAGTATTTT. This encodes CATLAGSFTDTQYF. The gene calls are TRBV10-2 and TRBJ2-3; TRBD2 aligns across 9 bases. From germline, CDR1 is WSHSY and CDR2 SAAADI. Germline trimming cut 10 bases from V and 3 bases from J; bases unmatched to any gene: 8. CDR3 length: 14 residues.

This clone appeared a single time. The chain uses TRBV4-1 and TRBJ2-1; the D gene is possibly TRBD2 (6 bases). Trimming left V 6 bases short and J 5 bases short, with 11 bases between. Germline CDR1 MGHRA, CDR2 YSYEKL. The CDR3 is 13 amino acids. The CDR3: CASRASEDNEQFF. The CDR3 DNA reads TGCGCCAGCAGAGCTAGCGAGGACAATGAGCAGTTCTTC.

The chain joins TRBV5-6 to TRBJ2-2; 9 bases are shared with TRBD2. V was pared by 4 bases and J by 1 base, with 5 bases of the junction left unmatched. The CDR3 is 16 residues long. CDR1 and CDR2 from the germline V gene are SGHDT and YYEEEE. This CDR3 reads CASSPGLAGNTGELFF. The DNA for the CDR3 is TGTGCCAGCAGCCCGGGACTAGCTGGGAACACCGGGGAGCTGTTTTTT. The full variable domain, with the rest looked up from reference TRBV5-6 and TRBJ2-2, is DAGVTQSPTHLIKTRGQQVTLRCSPKSGHDTVSWYQQALGQGPQFIFQYYEEEERQRGNFPDRFSGHQFPNYSSELNVNALLLGDSALYLCASSPGLAGNTGELFFGEGSRLTVL.

The J gene is TRBJ2-7, the V gene TRBV11-1, with D tentatively TRBD1 (5 bases). Germline CDR1 is SGHAT and CDR2 is FQDESV (reference sequence). The V end lost 4 bases, the J end lost 2 bases, and 21 bases lay between the germline ends. This CDR3 has 17 residues. This CDR3 reads CASSSNVLTEAPYEQYF. In DNA, the CDR3 is TGTGCCAGCAGCTCAAACGTGCTGACAGAAGCACCCTACGAGCAGTACTTC.

The chain carries TRBV30 and TRBJ2-6, with TRBD1 identical over 8 bases. The CDR3 spans 16 residues. Germline V lookup: CDR1 GTSNPN, CDR2 SVGIG (reference sequence). The V and J ends lost 4 bases and 0 bases, in that order; junction bases with no gene match: 5. The CDR3 spells CAWKPGGLSGANVLTF. DNA for the CDR3: TGTGCCTGGAAGCCAGGGGGCCTCTCTGGGGCCAACGTCCTGACTTTC.

The gene calls are TRBV19 and TRBJ1-5; D is perhaps TRBD1 (6 bases). This CDR3 is built from 15 residues. Trimming removed 8 bases from V and 0 bases from J, with 14 bases in between. Germline-derived CDR1 and CDR2 are LNHDA and SQIVND (reference sequence). The CDR3 sequence: CASRGGRTSNQPQHF. The CDR3 DNA follows: TGTGCCAGTCGGGGGGGCAGGACTAGCAATCAGCCCCAGCATTTT.

Remarks on this clone: Other DNA sequences in this specimen translate into the identical CDR3. The chain recombines TRBV6-1 with TRBJ2-1; D is perhaps TRBD1 (6 bases). Germline V gives CDR1 MNHNS, CDR2 SASEGT. The CDR3 runs 13 residues. V was pared by 3 bases and J by 4 bases, with 7 bases between. The CDR3 sequence is CASSDRGYNEQFF. CDR3 coding DNA: TGTGCCAGCAGTGACAGGGGATACAATGAGCAGTTCTTC.

The rearrangement uses TRBV7-3 and TRBJ1-1; 7 bases match TRBD1. The CDR3 runs to 14 residues. After removal of 5 bases from V and 2 bases from J, the junction contained 5 bases not matched to a gene. Germline V gene lookup returns CDR1 SGHTA and CDR2 FQGTGA. CDR3 loop: CASSSTGANTEAFF. CDR3 sequence (DNA): TGTGCCAGCAGCAGCACAGGGGCTAACACTGAAGCTTTCTTT.

The chain recombines TRBV5-4 with TRBJ2-7; 9 bases fit TRBD1. Trimming took 4 bases from V and 4 from J; bases not matched to a gene: 6. The CDR3 has 14 amino acids. The germline CDR1 and CDR2 sequences are SGHNT and YYREEE (reference sequence). The CDR3 sequence is CASSPGQGIYEQYF. The CDR3 DNA reads TGTGCCAGCAGCCCGGGACAGGGTATATACGAGCAGTACTTC.